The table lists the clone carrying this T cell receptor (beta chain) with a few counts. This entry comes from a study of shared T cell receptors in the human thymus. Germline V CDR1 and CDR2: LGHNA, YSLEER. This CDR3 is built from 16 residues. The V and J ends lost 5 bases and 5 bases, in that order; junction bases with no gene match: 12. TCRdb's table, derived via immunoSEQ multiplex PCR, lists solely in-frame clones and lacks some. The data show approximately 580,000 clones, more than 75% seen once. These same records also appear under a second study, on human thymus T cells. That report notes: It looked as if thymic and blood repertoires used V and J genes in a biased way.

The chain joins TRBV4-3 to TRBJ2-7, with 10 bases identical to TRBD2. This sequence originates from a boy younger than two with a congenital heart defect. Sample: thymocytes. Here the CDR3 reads CASSKLGGLASHEQYF. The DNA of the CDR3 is TGCGCCAGCAGCAAACTTGGGGGACTAGCGAGCCACGAGCAGTACTTC.